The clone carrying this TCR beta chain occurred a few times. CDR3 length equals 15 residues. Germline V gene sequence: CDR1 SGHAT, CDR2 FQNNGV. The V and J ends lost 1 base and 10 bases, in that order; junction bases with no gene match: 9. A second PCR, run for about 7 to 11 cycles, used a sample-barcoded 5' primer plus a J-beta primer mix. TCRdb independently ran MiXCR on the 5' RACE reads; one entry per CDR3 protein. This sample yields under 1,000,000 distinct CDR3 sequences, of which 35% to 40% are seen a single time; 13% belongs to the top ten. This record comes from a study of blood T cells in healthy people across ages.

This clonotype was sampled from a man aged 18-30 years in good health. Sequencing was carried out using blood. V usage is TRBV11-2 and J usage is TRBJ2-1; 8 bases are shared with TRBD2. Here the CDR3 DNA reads TGTGCCAGCAGCTTAGCCGGGGGGGCCGGACAGGAGCAGTTCTTC. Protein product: CASSLAGGAGQEQFF.